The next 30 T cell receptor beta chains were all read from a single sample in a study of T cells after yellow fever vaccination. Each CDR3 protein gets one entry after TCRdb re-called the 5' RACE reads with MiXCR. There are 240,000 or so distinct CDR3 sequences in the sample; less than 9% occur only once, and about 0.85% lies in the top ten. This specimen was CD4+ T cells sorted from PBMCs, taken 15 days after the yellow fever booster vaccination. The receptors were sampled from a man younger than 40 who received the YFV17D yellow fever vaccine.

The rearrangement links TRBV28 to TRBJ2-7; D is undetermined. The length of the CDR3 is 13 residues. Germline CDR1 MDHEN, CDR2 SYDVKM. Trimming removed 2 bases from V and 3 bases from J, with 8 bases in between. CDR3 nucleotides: TGTGCCAGCAGTTTAAATGGTTACTACGAGCAGTACTTC. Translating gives CASSLNGYYEQYF. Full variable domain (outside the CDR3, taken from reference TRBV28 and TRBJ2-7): DVKVTQSSRYLVKRTGEKVFLECVQDMDHENMFWYRQDPGLGLRLIYFSYDVKMKEKGDIPEGYSVSREKKERFSLILESASTNQTSMYLCASSLNGYYEQYFGPGTRLTVT.

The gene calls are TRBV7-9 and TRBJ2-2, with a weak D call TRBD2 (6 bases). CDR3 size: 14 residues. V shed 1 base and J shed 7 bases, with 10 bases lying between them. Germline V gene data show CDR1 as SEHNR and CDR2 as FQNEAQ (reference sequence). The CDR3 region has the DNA TGTGCCAGCAGCTTAGACGGAGGGCTCGGGGAGCTGTTTTTT. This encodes CASSLDGGLGELFF.

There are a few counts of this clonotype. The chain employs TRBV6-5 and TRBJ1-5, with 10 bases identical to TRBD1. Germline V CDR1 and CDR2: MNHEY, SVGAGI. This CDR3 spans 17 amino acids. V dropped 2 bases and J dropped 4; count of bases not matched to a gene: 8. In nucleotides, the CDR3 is TGTGCCAGCAGTTACCCCTTGGGACAGGGGTCAAATCAGCCCCAGCATTTT. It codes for CASSYPLGQGSNQPQHF.

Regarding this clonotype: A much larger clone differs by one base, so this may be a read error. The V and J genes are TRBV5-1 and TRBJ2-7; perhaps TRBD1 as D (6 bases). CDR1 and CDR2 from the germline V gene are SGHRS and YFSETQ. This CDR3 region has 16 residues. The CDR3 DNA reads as TGCGGCAGCAGCCTAACTATGGACAGAATCTCCTACGAGCAGTACTTC. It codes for CGSSLTMDRISYEQYF.

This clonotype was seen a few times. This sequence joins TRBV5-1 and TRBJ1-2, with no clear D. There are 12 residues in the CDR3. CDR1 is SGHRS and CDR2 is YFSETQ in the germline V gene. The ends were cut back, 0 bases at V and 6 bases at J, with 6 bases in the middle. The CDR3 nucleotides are TGCGCCAGCAGCTTGGACGGGGATGGCTACACCTTC. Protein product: CASSLDGDGYTF.

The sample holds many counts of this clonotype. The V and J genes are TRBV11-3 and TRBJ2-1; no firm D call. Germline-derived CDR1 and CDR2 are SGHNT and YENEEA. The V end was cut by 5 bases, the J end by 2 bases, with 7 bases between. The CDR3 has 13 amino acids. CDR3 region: CASSNDAYNEQFF. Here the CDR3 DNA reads TGTGCCAGCAGCAACGACGCCTACAATGAGCAGTTCTTC.

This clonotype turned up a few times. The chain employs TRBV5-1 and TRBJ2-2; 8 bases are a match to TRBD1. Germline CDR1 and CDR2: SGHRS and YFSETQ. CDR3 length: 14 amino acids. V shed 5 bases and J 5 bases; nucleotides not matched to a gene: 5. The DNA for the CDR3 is TGCGCCAGCAGTCCCAGGGGGCCAACCGGGGAGCTGTTTTTT. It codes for CASSPRGPTGELFF.

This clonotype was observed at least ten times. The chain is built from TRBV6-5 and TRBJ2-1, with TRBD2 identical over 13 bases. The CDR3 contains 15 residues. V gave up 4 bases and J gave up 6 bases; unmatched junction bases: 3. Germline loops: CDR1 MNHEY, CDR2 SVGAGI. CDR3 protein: CASSSRLAGGNEQFF. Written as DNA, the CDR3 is TGTGCCAGCAGTTCCCGACTAGCGGGAGGCAATGAGCAGTTCTTC.

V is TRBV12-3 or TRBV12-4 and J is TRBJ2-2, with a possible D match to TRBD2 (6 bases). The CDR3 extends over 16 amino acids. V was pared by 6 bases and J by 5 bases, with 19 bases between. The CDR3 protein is CASSFNVGLNTGELFF. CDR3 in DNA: TGTGCCAGCAGCTTCAACGTGGGACTCAATACCGGGGAGCTGTTTTTT.

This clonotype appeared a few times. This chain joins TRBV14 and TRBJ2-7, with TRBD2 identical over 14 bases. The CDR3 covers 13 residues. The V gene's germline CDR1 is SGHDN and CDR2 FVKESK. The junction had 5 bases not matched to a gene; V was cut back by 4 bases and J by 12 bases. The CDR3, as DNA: TGTGCCAGCAGCCCCGGGACTAGCGGGAGCTCGTACTTC. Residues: CASSPGTSGSSYF.

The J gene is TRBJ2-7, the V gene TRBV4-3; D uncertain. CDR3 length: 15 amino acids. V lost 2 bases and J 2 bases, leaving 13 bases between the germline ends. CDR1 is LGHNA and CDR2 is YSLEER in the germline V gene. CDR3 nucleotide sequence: TGCGCCAGCAGCCAAAGCGTGCTGGGCACCTACGAGCAGTACTTC. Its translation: CASSQSVLGTYEQYF.

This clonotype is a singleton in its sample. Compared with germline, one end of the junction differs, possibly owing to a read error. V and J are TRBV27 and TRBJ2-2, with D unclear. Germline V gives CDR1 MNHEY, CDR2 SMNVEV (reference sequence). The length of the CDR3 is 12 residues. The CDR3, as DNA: TGTGCCCGCAGTCCATACACCGGGGAGCTGTTTTTT. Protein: CARSPYTGELFF.

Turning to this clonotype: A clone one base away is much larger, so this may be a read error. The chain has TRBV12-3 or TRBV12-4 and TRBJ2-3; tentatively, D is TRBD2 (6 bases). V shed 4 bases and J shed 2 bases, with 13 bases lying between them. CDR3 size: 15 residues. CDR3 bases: TGTGCCAGCAGTTGGACTATCGGACTCACAGATACGCAGTATTTT. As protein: CASSWTIGLTDTQYF.

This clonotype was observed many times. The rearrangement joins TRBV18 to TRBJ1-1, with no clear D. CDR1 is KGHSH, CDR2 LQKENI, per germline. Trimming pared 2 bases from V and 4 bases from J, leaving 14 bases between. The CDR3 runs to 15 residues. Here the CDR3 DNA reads TGTGCCAGCTCACCAGGGGTCGGGCTAGGCACTGAAGCTTTCTTT. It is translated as CASSPGVGLGTEAFF. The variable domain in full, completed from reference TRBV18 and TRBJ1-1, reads NAGVMQNPRHLVRRRGQEARLRCSPMKGHSHVYWYRQLPEEGLKFMVYLQKENIIDESGMPKERFSAEFPKEGPSILRIQQVVRGDSAAYFCASSPGVGLGTEAFFGQGTRLTVV.

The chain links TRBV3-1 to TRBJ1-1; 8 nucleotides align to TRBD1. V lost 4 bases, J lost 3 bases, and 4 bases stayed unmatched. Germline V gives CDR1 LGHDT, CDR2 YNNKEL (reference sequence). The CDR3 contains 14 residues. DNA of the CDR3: TGTGCCAGCAGCCCAGGACAGGGTTACACTGAAGCTTTCTTT. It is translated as CASSPGQGYTEAFF.

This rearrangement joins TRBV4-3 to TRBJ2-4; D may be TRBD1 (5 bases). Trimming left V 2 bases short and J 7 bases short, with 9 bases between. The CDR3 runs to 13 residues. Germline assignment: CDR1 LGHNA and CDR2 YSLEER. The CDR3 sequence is CASSQLGVNIQYF. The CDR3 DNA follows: TGCGCCAGCAGCCAACTAGGGGTGAACATTCAGTACTTC.

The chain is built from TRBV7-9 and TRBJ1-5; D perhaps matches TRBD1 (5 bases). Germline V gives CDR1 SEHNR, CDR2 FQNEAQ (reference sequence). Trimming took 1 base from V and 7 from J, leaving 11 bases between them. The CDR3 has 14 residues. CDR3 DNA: TGTGCCAGCAGCTTAGTAGGGGTGGGGCAGCCCCAGCATTTT. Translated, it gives CASSLVGVGQPQHF.

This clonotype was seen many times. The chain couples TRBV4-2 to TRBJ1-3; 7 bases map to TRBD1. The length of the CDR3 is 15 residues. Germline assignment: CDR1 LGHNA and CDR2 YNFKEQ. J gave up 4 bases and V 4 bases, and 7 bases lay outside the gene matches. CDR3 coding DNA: TGTGCCAGCAGCCCTGAGACAGGGAAAGGAAACACCATATATTTT. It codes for CASSPETGKGNTIYF.

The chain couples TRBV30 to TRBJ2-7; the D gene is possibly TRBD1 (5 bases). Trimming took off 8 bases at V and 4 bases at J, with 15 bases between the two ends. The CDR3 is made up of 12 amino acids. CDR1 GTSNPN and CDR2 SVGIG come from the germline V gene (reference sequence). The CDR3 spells CATQLGRYEQYF. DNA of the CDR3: TGTGCCACCCAACTGGGGCGGTACGAGCAGTACTTC. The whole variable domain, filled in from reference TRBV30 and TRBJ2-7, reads SQTIHQWPATLVQPVGSPLSLECTVEGTSNPNLYWYRQAAGRGLQLLFYSVGIGQISSEVPQNLSASRPQDRQFILSSKKLLLSDSGFYLCATQLGRYEQYFGPGTRLTVT.

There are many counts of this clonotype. The CDR3 sequence: CSARLVGTDTQYF. CDR3 coding DNA: TGCAGTGCTAGACTGGTCGGCACAGATACGCAGTATTTT. V usage is TRBV20-1 and J usage is TRBJ2-3; no firm D call. The CDR3 runs to 13 residues. The germline gives CDR1 DFQATT, CDR2 SNEGSKA (reference sequence). The ends were cut back, 2 bases at V and 1 base at J, with 7 bases in the middle.

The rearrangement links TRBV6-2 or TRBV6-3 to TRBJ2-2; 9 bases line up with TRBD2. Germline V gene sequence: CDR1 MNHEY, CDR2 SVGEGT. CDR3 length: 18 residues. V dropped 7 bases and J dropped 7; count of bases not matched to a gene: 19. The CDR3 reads CASNRGSLAGKVSGELFF. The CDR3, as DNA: TGTGCCAGCAACCGAGGGTCGCTAGCGGGAAAGGTCAGCGGGGAGCTGTTTTTT.

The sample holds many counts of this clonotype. The CDR3 protein is CASSYSNQGYEQYF. The CDR3 DNA reads TGTGCCAGCAGTTACTCGAATCAGGGGTACGAGCAGTACTTC. The chain employs TRBV6-2 or TRBV6-3 and TRBJ2-7, with D possibly TRBD1 on 6 matching bases. V shed 0 bases and J shed 4 bases, with 10 bases lying between them. The CDR3 length is 14 residues. Germline CDR1 is MNHEY and CDR2 is SVGEGT.

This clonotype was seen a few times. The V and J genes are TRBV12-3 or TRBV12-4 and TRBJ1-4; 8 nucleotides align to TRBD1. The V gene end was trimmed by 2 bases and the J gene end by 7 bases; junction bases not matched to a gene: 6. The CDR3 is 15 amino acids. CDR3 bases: TGTGCCAGCAGTTTAAGGACAGGGACTGCTGAAAAACTGTTTTTT. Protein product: CASSLRTGTAEKLFF.

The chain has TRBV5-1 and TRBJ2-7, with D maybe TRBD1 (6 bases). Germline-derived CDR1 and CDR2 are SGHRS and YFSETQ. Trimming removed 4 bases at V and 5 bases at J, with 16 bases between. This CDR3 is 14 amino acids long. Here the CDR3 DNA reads TGCGCCAGCAGCGCCAGGGGCAGGGGCCACGAGCAGTACTTC. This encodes CASSARGRGHEQYF.

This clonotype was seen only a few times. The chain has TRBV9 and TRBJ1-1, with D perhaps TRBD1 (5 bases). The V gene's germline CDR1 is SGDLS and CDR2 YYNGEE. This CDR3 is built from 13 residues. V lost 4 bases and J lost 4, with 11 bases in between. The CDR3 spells CASSKGTSTEAFF. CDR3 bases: TGTGCCAGCAGCAAGGGGACTTCCACTGAAGCTTTCTTT. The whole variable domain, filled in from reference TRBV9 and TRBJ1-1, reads DSGVTQTPKHLITATGQRVTLRCSPRSGDLSVYWYQQSLDQGLQFLIQYYNGEERAKGNILERFSAQQFPDLHSELNLSSLELGDSALYFCASSKGTSTEAFFGQGTRLTVV.

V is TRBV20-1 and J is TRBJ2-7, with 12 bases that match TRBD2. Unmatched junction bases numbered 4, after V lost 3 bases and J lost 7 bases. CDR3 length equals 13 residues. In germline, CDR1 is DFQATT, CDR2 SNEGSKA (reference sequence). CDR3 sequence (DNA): TGCAGTGCTAGCCAACTAGCGGGAGGAGAGCAGTACTTC. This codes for CSASQLAGGEQYF.

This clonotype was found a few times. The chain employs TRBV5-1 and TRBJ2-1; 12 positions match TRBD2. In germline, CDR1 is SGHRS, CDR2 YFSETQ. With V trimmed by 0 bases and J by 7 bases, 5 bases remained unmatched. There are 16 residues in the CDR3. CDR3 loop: CASSLGVTSGRNEQFF. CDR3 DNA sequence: TGCGCCAGCAGCTTGGGGGTGACTAGCGGGAGAAATGAGCAGTTCTTC.

CDR3 amino acids: CASSSGQAGNTIYF. CDR3 nucleotide sequence: TGTGCCAGCAGCTCGGGACAAGCTGGAAACACCATATATTTT. J is TRBJ1-3 and V is TRBV28, with D tentatively TRBD1 (6 bases). V was shortened by 6 bases and J by 2 bases, with 11 bases between the two germline ends. Germline CDR1 is MDHEN and CDR2 is SYDVKM. The CDR3 length is 14 residues. Complete variable domain (other parts from reference TRBV28 and TRBJ1-3): DVKVTQSSRYLVKRTGEKVFLECVQDMDHENMFWYRQDPGLGLRLIYFSYDVKMKEKGDIPEGYSVSREKKERFSLILESASTNQTSMYLCASSSGQAGNTIYFGEGSWLTVV.

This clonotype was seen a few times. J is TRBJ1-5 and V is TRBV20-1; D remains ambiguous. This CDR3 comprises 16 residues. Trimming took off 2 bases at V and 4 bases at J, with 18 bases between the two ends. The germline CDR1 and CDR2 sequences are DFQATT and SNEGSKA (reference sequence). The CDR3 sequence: CSARPPSGSRNQPQHF. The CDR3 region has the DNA TGCAGTGCTAGACCCCCGTCGGGCAGCAGGAATCAGCCCCAGCATTTT.

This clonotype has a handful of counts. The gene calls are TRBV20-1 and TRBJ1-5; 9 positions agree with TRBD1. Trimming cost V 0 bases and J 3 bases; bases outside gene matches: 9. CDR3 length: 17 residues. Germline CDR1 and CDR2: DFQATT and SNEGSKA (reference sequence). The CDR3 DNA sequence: TGCAGTGCTAGAGAACAAGGGACAGGGAGGTTCAATCAGCCCCAGCATTTT. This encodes CSAREQGTGRFNQPQHF.